The 29 T cell receptor beta chains below all came from one sample that was sequenced in a study of blood T cells in healthy people across ages. Then a second PCR, running about 7 to 11 cycles, was carried out with a sample-barcoded 5' primer and a J-beta primer mix. In TCRdb, the 5' RACE reads were re-called with MiXCR into one record per CDR3 protein. The sample holds more than 1.4 million distinct CDR3 sequences, approximately 38% seen once. The source material was blood. The receptors were sampled from a woman in her late teens or twenties in good health.

A few counts support this clonotype. The chain carries TRBV28 and TRBJ2-3, with 12 bases matching TRBD1. The V segment lost 4 bases and the J segment 4 bases; nucleotides outside the gene matches: 6. This CDR3 region has 16 residues. CDR1 is MDHEN, CDR2 SYDVKM, per germline. CDR3 protein: CASSSLGQGASDTQYF. DNA for the CDR3: TGTGCCAGCAGTTCTTTGGGACAGGGGGCTTCAGATACGCAGTATTTT.

This clonotype was detected only a few times. The V gene is TRBV6-2 or TRBV6-3, the J gene TRBJ2-1; 9 nucleotides align to TRBD2. Trimming removed 2 bases from V and 3 bases from J; junction bases left unmatched: 2. Germline V gene sequence: CDR1 MNHEY, CDR2 SVGEGT. CDR3 length: 15 residues. The CDR3 loop is CASSYGSGGYNEQFF. The CDR3 nucleotides read TGTGCCAGCAGTTACGGTAGCGGGGGCTACAATGAGCAGTTCTTC.

The rearrangement joins TRBV7-9 to TRBJ2-7; TRBD1 matches 12 bases. Germline V gene lookup returns CDR1 SEHNR and CDR2 FQNEAQ (reference sequence). The CDR3 totals 16 residues. The ends lost 5 bases at V and 5 bases at J; junction bases unmatched: 10. DNA of the CDR3: TGTGCCAGCAGCGGGGGGACAGGGGGCAATCACAACGAGCAGTACTTC. This translates into CASSGGTGGNHNEQYF.

This clonotype was counted only a few times. The chain has TRBV3-1 and TRBJ2-7; D unclear. The V end was cut by 3 bases, the J end by 4 bases, with 19 bases between. In germline, CDR1 is LGHDT, CDR2 YNNKEL (reference sequence). The CDR3 extends over 16 amino acids. This CDR3 reads CASSQGPIRTLYEQYF. The CDR3 DNA follows: TGTGCCAGCAGCCAGGGCCCAATACGGACCCTTTACGAGCAGTACTTC.

This clonotype was seen more than once but under ten times. The chain recombines TRBV20-1 with TRBJ2-7; 7 bases align to TRBD1. Losses at the gene ends were 6 bases for V and 3 bases for J; bases not matched to a gene: 14. The CDR3 is made up of 15 amino acids. From germline, CDR1 is DFQATT and CDR2 SNEGSKA (reference sequence). The CDR3 protein is CSALNYRGGLYEQYF. The CDR3 nucleotides are TGCAGTGCCCTAAACTACAGGGGCGGGCTCTACGAGCAGTACTTC.

A few counts support this clonotype. The CDR3 sequence is CASSTRTSGTYNEQFF. CDR3 bases: TGTGCCAGCAGCACCCGGACTAGCGGGACCTACAATGAGCAGTTCTTC. The chain carries TRBV21-1 and TRBJ2-1; TRBD2 was called by the table and not checked on the DNA. TRBV21-1 constitutes a pseudogene. The CDR3 has 16 amino acids.

This clonotype was seen only a few times. The chain uses TRBV7-9 and TRBJ1-5; D might be TRBD1 (5 bases). Germline CDR1 is SEHNR and CDR2 is FQNEAQ (reference sequence). The CDR3 totals 14 residues. V was pared by 5 bases and J by 5 bases, with 13 bases between. The CDR3: CASSPGTYYQPQHF. The DNA for the CDR3 is TGTGCCAGCAGCCCCGGGACCTACTATCAGCCCCAGCATTTT.

This clonotype was picked up a small number of times. The gene calls are TRBV6-5 and TRBJ2-5; TRBD2 aligns across 14 bases. The CDR3 spans 18 residues. Trimming took 4 bases from V and 3 from J; bases not matched to a gene: 10. CDR1 MNHEY and CDR2 SVGAGI come from the germline V gene. Here the CDR3 DNA reads TGTGCCAGCAGTTTCGGGACTAGCGGGGGCCCGCCTAAAGAGACCCAGTACTTC. Translated, it gives CASSFGTSGGPPKETQYF.

A few counts support this clonotype. The V gene is TRBV29-1, the J gene TRBJ2-7; possibly TRBD1 for D (6 bases). CDR3 length: 12 residues. Trimming stripped 5 bases from V and 3 bases from J, with 11 bases between. CDR1 and CDR2 from the germline V gene are SQVTM and ANQGSEA. The CDR3 region has the DNA TGCAGCGTTACGGACAGCTTCTACGAGCAGTACTTC. Translating gives CSVTDSFYEQYF.

In this sample, this clonotype turned up a few times. The rearrangement joins TRBV27 to TRBJ2-1, with 11 positions matching TRBD2. This CDR3 has 14 amino acids. Germline loops: CDR1 MNHEY, CDR2 SMNVEV (reference sequence). Trimming at V came to 7 bases and at J to 7 bases, leaving 6 bases not matched to a gene. This chain's CDR3 is CASTRLAGRNEQFF. The CDR3 DNA reads as TGTGCCAGCACCCGACTAGCGGGAAGGAATGAGCAGTTCTTC.

The chain is built from TRBV7-6 and TRBJ2-1; D unresolved. The J call may be faulty, since TRBJ2-7 better matches the DNA end. The CDR3 is made up of 15 amino acids. CDR1 and CDR2 (germline): SGHVS, FNYEAQ. CDR3 in amino acids: CASSPDLRTYNEQYF. The DNA of the CDR3 is TGTGCCAGCAGCCCGGACCTAAGGACCTACAATGAGCAGTACTTC.

This clonotype has more than one count but fewer than ten. The V gene is TRBV6-5, the J gene TRBJ1-2; 10 bases fit TRBD1. V lost 5 bases, J lost 2 bases, and 8 bases stayed unmatched. CDR3 size: 16 residues. Germline assignment: CDR1 MNHEY and CDR2 SVGAGI. CDR3 sequence reads: CASSPRTGGDNYGYTF. The CDR3 DNA reads as TGTGCCAGCAGTCCGCGGACAGGGGGAGACAACTATGGCTACACCTTC.

J is TRBJ2-7 and V is TRBV27; possible D gene TRBD2, 6 bases. Germline CDR1 is MNHEY and CDR2 is SMNVEV (reference sequence). This CDR3 is built from 15 residues. V was trimmed by 2 bases and J by 7 bases, leaving 18 bases between them. CDR3 residues: CASSLRSSVYNEQYF. CDR3 in DNA: TGTGCCAGCAGTTTACGTTCTAGCGTCTACAATGAGCAGTACTTC.

As DNA, the CDR3 is TGCAGTGCTAGGGAGACTAGCGCCTACGAGCAGTACTTC. This gives the protein CSARETSAYEQYF. The chain is built from TRBV20-1 and TRBJ2-7; the match to TRBD2 covers 8 bases. Trimming at V came to 3 bases and at J to 2 bases, leaving 3 bases not matched to a gene. This CDR3 region has 13 residues. Per the germline V gene, CDR1 is DFQATT and CDR2 is SNEGSKA (reference sequence).

There are a few counts of this clonotype. The chain joins TRBV6-5 to TRBJ2-1; TRBD2 aligns across 9 bases. The CDR3 covers 15 residues. Germline assignment: CDR1 MNHEY and CDR2 SVGAGI. The V gene end was trimmed by 5 bases and the J gene end by 1 base; junction bases not matched to a gene: 3. Written as DNA, the CDR3 is TGTGCCAGCAGTCGACTAGCGGATTCCTACAATGAGCAGTTCTTC. Protein: CASSRLADSYNEQFF.

With regard to this clonotype: A much larger clone differs from this one at a single base, so this may be a read error. This rearrangement joins TRBV10-3 to TRBJ2-5; TRBD1 is a possible D gene (5 bases). The J call may be in error: the DNA end matches TRBJ2-1 better. Per the germline V gene, CDR1 is ENHRY and CDR2 is SYGVKD. The CDR3 totals 14 residues. This CDR3 reads CAISESQAQETQFF. In nucleotides, the CDR3 is TGTGCCATCAGTGAGTCACAGGCCCAAGAGACCCAGTTCTTC.

J is TRBJ2-5 and V is TRBV2; D may be TRBD2 (6 bases). V was cut by 2 bases and J by 11 bases, with 24 bases left in between. Germline lookup yields CDR1 SNHLY and CDR2 FYNNEI. The CDR3 sequence is 16 residues long. The CDR3: CASSERSSGGSVEQYF. CDR3 in DNA: TGTGCCAGCAGTGAACGAAGTAGCGGAGGCTCGGTGGAGCAGTACTTC. Combining the CDR3 with reference TRBV2 and TRBJ2-5 gives the whole variable domain EPEVTQTPSHQVTQMGQEVILRCVPISNHLYFYWYRQILGQKVEFLVSFYNNEISEKSEIFDDQFSVERPDGSNFTLKIRSTKLEDSAMYFCASSERSSGGSVEQYFGPGTRLLVL.

A few counts support this clonotype. The chain carries TRBV4-1 and TRBJ2-7; D gene ambiguous. V was clipped by 1 base and J by 6 bases, with 10 bases between them. The length of the CDR3 is 13 residues. CDR1 and CDR2 (germline): MGHRA, YSYEKL. CDR3 residues: CASSQGFPSEQYF. In DNA, the CDR3 is TGCGCCAGCAGCCAAGGGTTCCCCTCCGAGCAGTACTTC.

This clonotype has only one observation. The rearrangement joins TRBV7-9 to TRBJ2-1; 11 bases map to TRBD2. Germline V gives CDR1 SEHNR, CDR2 FQNEAQ (reference sequence). CDR3 length equals 15 residues. The J segment lost 9 bases and the V segment lost 6 bases, leaving 10 bases of the junction unmatched. CDR3 residues: CASSPPGTSGFEQFF. The CDR3, as DNA: TGTGCCAGCAGTCCTCCCGGGACTAGCGGATTTGAGCAGTTCTTC.

This CDR3 reads CSAPHEQYF. CDR3 nucleotides: TGCAGTGCTCCCCACGAGCAGTACTTC. The chain employs TRBV20-1 and TRBJ2-7; D remains ambiguous. Trimming removed 5 bases at V and 5 bases at J, with 4 bases between. Germline CDR1 is DFQATT and CDR2 is SNEGSKA (reference sequence). The CDR3 is 9 residues long.

This clonotype was found a few times. V is TRBV12-3 or TRBV12-4 and J is TRBJ2-3, with 8 bases identical to TRBD2. Losses at the gene ends were 6 bases for V and 0 bases for J; bases not matched to a gene: 8. The CDR3 is made up of 16 amino acids. CDR3 nucleotides: TGTGCCAGCAGCCCCCGGGGGGGGGTGAGCACAGATACGCAGTATTTT. Translating it yields CASSPRGGVSTDTQYF.

This clonotype came up once. This rearrangement joins TRBV2 to TRBJ1-1; TRBD1 matches at 8 bases. This CDR3 contains 13 residues. The germline V gene has CDR1 SNHLY and CDR2 FYNNEI. V dropped 6 bases and J dropped 3; count of bases not matched to a gene: 3. CDR3 amino acids: CASRPTGDTEAFF. The CDR3 nucleotides are TGTGCCAGCAGACCGACAGGGGACACTGAAGCTTTCTTT.

This chain joins TRBV7-9 and TRBJ2-5, with D possibly being TRBD2 (5 bases). TRBJ2-1 explains the end of the DNA better; the J call may be wrong. The V gene's germline CDR1 is SEHNR and CDR2 FQNEAQ (reference sequence). This CDR3 contains 14 residues. The CDR3 is CASSLAPGEETQFF. The CDR3 region has the DNA TGTGCCAGCAGCTTAGCTCCCGGGGAAGAGACCCAGTTCTTC.

This clonotype was recorded once. The chain links TRBV6-6 to TRBJ2-3, with TRBD2 matching over 7 bases. The CDR3 loop spans 16 amino acids. The V segment lost 2 bases and the J segment 5 bases; nucleotides outside the gene matches: 10. The V gene's germline CDR1 is MNHNY and CDR2 SVGAGI (reference sequence). The CDR3 coding sequence is TGTGCCAGCAGTTACGGGGCGCGGGAGAGGATAGATACGCAGTATTTT. This codes for CASSYGARERIDTQYF.

The chain recombines TRBV6-6 with TRBJ2-3; a possible D gene is TRBD1 (6 bases). Deletions cut 5 bases from V and 5 bases from J, with 14 bases between. The CDR3 is 14 residues long. Germline V lookup: CDR1 MNHNY, CDR2 SVGAGI (reference sequence). CDR3 in amino acids: CASSLGTYVDTQYF. CDR3 DNA sequence: TGTGCCAGCAGTCTCGGGACATACGTAGATACGCAGTATTTT.

The chain recombines TRBV7-6 with TRBJ2-1, with D perhaps TRBD2 (6 bases). The CDR3 covers 15 residues. Germline values: CDR1 SGHVS, CDR2 FNYEAQ. The V end lost 1 base, the J end lost 9 bases, and 16 bases lay between the germline ends. The CDR3 protein is CASSLVFAGKGEQFF. The CDR3 DNA sequence: TGTGCCAGCAGCTTAGTCTTTGCGGGAAAGGGTGAGCAGTTCTTC.

The J gene is TRBJ2-1, the V gene TRBV2; D gene uncertain. The germline gives CDR1 SNHLY, CDR2 FYNNEI. The V end lost 7 bases, the J end lost 0 bases, and 7 bases lay between the germline ends. The CDR3 is 13 amino acids. As DNA, the CDR3 is TGTGCCAGCATTTCCAGCTCCTACAATGAGCAGTTCTTC. It translates to CASISSSYNEQFF.

This clonotype was seen a handful of times. The genes are TRBV2 and TRBJ2-3; 8 nucleotides line up with TRBD2. Germline V CDR1 and CDR2: SNHLY, FYNNEI. CDR3 length: 16 residues. Unmatched junction bases numbered 6, after V lost 3 bases and J lost 1 base. The CDR3 DNA reads TGTGCCAGCAGTGAGTCGAGCGGGGGCGGCACAGATACGCAGTATTTT. Its translation: CASSESSGGGTDTQYF.

This rearrangement joins TRBV30 to TRBJ2-1, with 9 positions matching TRBD2. V was clipped by 1 base and J by 5 bases; unmatched bases: 3. The CDR3 runs 14 residues. The V gene's germline CDR1 is GTSNPN and CDR2 SVGIG (reference sequence). CDR3 in amino acids: CAWSGTSANNEQFF. The DNA of the CDR3 is TGTGCCTGGAGTGGGACTAGCGCGAACAATGAGCAGTTCTTC.